Listed below are T cell receptor beta chains from one sample, sequenced in a study of T cell responses to AZD1222 COVID-19 vaccine. Data came from immunoSEQ multiplex PCR; TCRdb stores just in-frame clones and leaves some out. This table has around 140,000 clones, around 93% appearing once. Sample: peripheral blood, taken on day 0 of AZD1222 vaccination. The origin of the receptors is an adult in good health. Both conserved end residues are part of each CDR3. The order of the fields is CDR3 DNA, CDR3 protein, D gene, CDR3 length, J gene, V gene, clone size. The D gene is left open where the match is weak. A clone size is listed for some rows: how often the clone was seen (once, few, many), or a class if it is expanded.

CDR3 DNA: TGTGCCAGCAGCGTAGGAGGGGGAGGTAATCAGCCCCAGCATTTT
CDR3 protein: CASSVGGGGNQPQHF
D gene: .
CDR3 length: 15
J gene: TRBJ1-5
V gene: TRBV9
clone size: once

CDR3 DNA: TGTGCCAGCGGAAACGGGGGGCGCTCAGATACGCAGTATTTT
CDR3 protein: CASGNGGRSDTQYF
D gene: .
CDR3 length: 14
J gene: TRBJ2-3
V gene: TRBV11-3
clone size: .

CDR3 DNA: TGTGCCAGCAGCCAAGATCTTACGAACGAGCAGTACTTC
CDR3 protein: CASSQDLTNEQYF
D gene: .
CDR3 length: 13
J gene: TRBJ2-7
V gene: TRBV4-2
clone size: once

CDR3 DNA: TGTGCCTGGAGCGGCGGGACACCCTATGGCTACACCTTC
CDR3 protein: CAWSGGTPYGYTF
D gene: .
CDR3 length: 13
J gene: TRBJ1-2
V gene: TRBV30
clone size: .

CDR3 DNA: TGTGCCACCAGTGATTTCCAAATCCCCGGCAGGAGTTCTGGAAACACCATATATTTT
CDR3 protein: CATSDFQIPGRSSGNTIYF
D gene: .
CDR3 length: 19
J gene: TRBJ1-3
V gene: TRBV24-1
clone size: .

CDR3 DNA: TGTGCCAGCAGTTTTCAGCGGAACCGCGGCTACACCTTC
CDR3 protein: CASSFQRNRGYTF
D gene: .
CDR3 length: 13
J gene: TRBJ1-2
V gene: TRBV28
clone size: .

CDR3 DNA: TGCGCCAGCAGCTCGGAGGGTGGGCAAGAGACCCAGTACTTC
CDR3 protein: CASSSEGGQETQYF
D gene: .
CDR3 length: 14
J gene: TRBJ2-5
V gene: TRBV5-1
clone size: .

CDR3 DNA: TGTGCCAGCAGCCTCACCTACGATAGCAATCAGCCCCAGCATTTT
CDR3 protein: CASSLTYDSNQPQHF
D gene: .
CDR3 length: 15
J gene: TRBJ1-5
V gene: TRBV6-5
clone size: once

CDR3 DNA: TGTGCCAGCAGTCAGGGCTCCGGGGAGCTGTTTTTT
CDR3 protein: CASSQGSGELFF
D gene: .
CDR3 length: 12
J gene: TRBJ2-2
V gene: TRBV6-5
clone size: .

CDR3 DNA: TGTGCCAGCAGCTATGCTCCCCGGACAGGGAGTAATTCACCCCTCCACTTT
CDR3 protein: CASSYAPRTGSNSPLHF
D gene: TRBD1
CDR3 length: 17
J gene: TRBJ1-6
V gene: TRBV3-1/TRBV3-2
clone size: .

CDR3 DNA: TGCGCCAGCAGCTTGGCCCTGCCATTCCATGAAAAACTGTTTTTT
CDR3 protein: CASSLALPFHEKLFF
D gene: .
CDR3 length: 15
J gene: TRBJ1-4
V gene: TRBV5-1
clone size: .

CDR3 DNA: TGTGCCAGCAGCCCTCTCCCAGGGATAGGGGAGACCCAGTACTTC
CDR3 protein: CASSPLPGIGETQYF
D gene: .
CDR3 length: 15
J gene: TRBJ2-5
V gene: TRBV5-4
clone size: .

CDR3 DNA: TGTGCCAGCAGCCCAGAGGTCTTGGGGGATATATCTGGGGCCAACGTCCTGACTTTC
CDR3 protein: CASSPEVLGDISGANVLTF
D gene: .
CDR3 length: 19
J gene: TRBJ2-6
V gene: TRBV7-3
clone size: .

CDR3 DNA: TGTGCCAGCTCACCGCGGGACAGGGCCCTCCACTTT
CDR3 protein: CASSPRDRALHF
D gene: TRBD1
CDR3 length: 12
J gene: TRBJ1-6
V gene: TRBV18
clone size: .

CDR3 DNA: TGTGCCAGCAGGACAGGGCTTAATTCACCCCTCCACTTT
CDR3 protein: CASRTGLNSPLHF
D gene: TRBD1
CDR3 length: 13
J gene: TRBJ1-6
V gene: TRBV2
clone size: .

CDR3 DNA: TGCGCCAGCAGCTTGACAGTCGGGGGCGAGCAGTACTTC
CDR3 protein: CASSLTVGGEQYF
D gene: .
CDR3 length: 13
J gene: TRBJ2-7
V gene: TRBV5-1
clone size: .

CDR3 DNA: TGTGCCAGCAGCGTTAGTCCTGGGCAGCCAGGCTCTGGAAACACCATATATTTT
CDR3 protein: CASSVSPGQPGSGNTIYF
D gene: .
CDR3 length: 18
J gene: TRBJ1-3
V gene: TRBV9
clone size: .

CDR3 DNA: TGTGCCAGCAGCTTAGCTCCGGGGCTAGGCTCTGGAAACACCATATATTTT
CDR3 protein: CASSLAPGLGSGNTIYF
D gene: .
CDR3 length: 17
J gene: TRBJ1-3
V gene: TRBV7-2
clone size: .

CDR3 DNA: TGTGCCAGCAGCGCGGGAGGGACCCGAGGCTATGGCTACACCTTC
CDR3 protein: CASSAGGTRGYGYTF
D gene: .
CDR3 length: 15
J gene: TRBJ1-2
V gene: TRBV3-1/TRBV3-2
clone size: .

CDR3 DNA: TGTGCCAGCAGCCTACAGGGAACTAATGAAAAACTGTTTTTT
CDR3 protein: CASSLQGTNEKLFF
D gene: .
CDR3 length: 14
J gene: TRBJ1-4
V gene: TRBV7-9
clone size: .

CDR3 DNA: TGTGCCAGCAGTGAGCAGGGACAGCTCGGGGGCCAGCCCCAGCATTTT
CDR3 protein: CASSEQGQLGGQPQHF
D gene: TRBD1
CDR3 length: 16
J gene: TRBJ1-5
V gene: TRBV6-1
clone size: .

CDR3 DNA: TGTGCCAGCAGCTCCCCCCGGGGGGGGGACAACCCCGCGGTGCCGGGCTACACCTTC
CDR3 protein: CASSSPRGGDNPAVPGYTF
D gene: .
CDR3 length: 19
J gene: TRBJ1-2
V gene: TRBV7-8
clone size: .

CDR3 DNA: TGTGCCAGCAGCCGGGGCGAGACCCAGTACTTC
CDR3 protein: CASSRGETQYF
D gene: .
CDR3 length: 11
J gene: TRBJ2-5
V gene: TRBV7-6
clone size: medium-sized

CDR3 DNA: TGTACCACCTCCAGGACAGCTTTAAACATTCAGTACTTC
CDR3 protein: CTTSRTALNIQYF
D gene: .
CDR3 length: 13
J gene: TRBJ2-4
V gene: TRBV19
clone size: .

CDR3 DNA: TGCAGCGTTCAGGGGCCCCTGGGGAACACTGAAGCTTTCTTT
CDR3 protein: CSVQGPLGNTEAFF
D gene: .
CDR3 length: 14
J gene: TRBJ1-1
V gene: TRBV29-1
clone size: .